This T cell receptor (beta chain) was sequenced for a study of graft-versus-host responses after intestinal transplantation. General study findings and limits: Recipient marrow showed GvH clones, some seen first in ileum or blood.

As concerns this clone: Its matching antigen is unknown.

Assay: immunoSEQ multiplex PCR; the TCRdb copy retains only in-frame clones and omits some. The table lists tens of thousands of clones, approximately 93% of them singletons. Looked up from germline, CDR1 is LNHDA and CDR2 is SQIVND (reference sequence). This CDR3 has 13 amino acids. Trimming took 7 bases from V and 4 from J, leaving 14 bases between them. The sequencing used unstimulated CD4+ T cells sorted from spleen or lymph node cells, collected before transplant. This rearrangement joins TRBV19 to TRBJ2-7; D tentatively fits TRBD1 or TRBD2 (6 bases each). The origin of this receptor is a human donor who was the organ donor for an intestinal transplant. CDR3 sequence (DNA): TGTGCCAGTAAGCGGCCGGGGGCGTACGAGCAGTACTTC. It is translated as CASKRPGAYEQYF.